This T cell receptor (beta chain) appears in the sequencing data of a study of OX40 agonist ivuxolimab in advanced cancers. Study-level findings and limits: Expanded clones tended on average to be more numerous among CD8+ T cells than CD4+.

Method: immunoSEQ multiplex PCR; TCRdb's copy keeps in-frame clones and lacks some. Of about 46,000 clones detected, 90% to 95% appear once; the ten largest clones hold 4.9%. Comment on this clone: What it binds is not known.

The CDR3 loop spans 13 amino acids. V was clipped by 9 bases and J by 4 bases; unmatched bases: 8. Germline-derived CDR1 and CDR2 are MGHDK and SYGVNS. This specimen was CD4+ or CD8+ T cells sorted from blood, taken in a trial of the OX40 agonist ivuxolimab. The receptor's source is an adult with an advanced solid tumor such as melanoma, head and neck, liver or kidney cancer. The chain is built from TRBV25-1 and TRBJ1-1, with 7 bases matching TRBD1. In nucleotides, the CDR3 is TGTGCCAGTAACAGGGGTGGGGGCACTGAAGCTTTCTTT. Residues: CASNRGGGTEAFF.